This TCR beta chain was sequenced for a study of cytomegalovirus exposure and HLA in healthy donors (dated by TCRdb to about 2017). A note on the overall study: An earlier analysis of approximately 640 of the donors reported 250 to 350 Gb of sequence data and around 110 million unique TCR beta sequences from some 180 million T cells. An early release covering just under 650 HLA-typed donors comprised approximately 300 gigabases of sequencing data and 85 million to 100 million unique TCR sequences. Of the roughly 390 genotyped donors, 81% were placed in the genetic ancestry cluster associated with self-reported Caucasian donors. The aim of the study was to test whether cataloging public T cell receptors could identify signatures of past pathogen exposure. The study profiled the T cell repertoires of around 700 subjects by immunosequencing and related them to cytomegalovirus serostatus. In addition to the first cohort of 666 subjects, a separate validation cohort of 120 different subjects was used. The study combined high-throughput TCR immunosequencing, statistical association of individual TCRs with disease status, and machine learning to predict cytomegalovirus infection status. A later analysis re-analyzed previously published TCR beta repertoires from 660 or so donors and added high-resolution HLA genotyping to study TCR occurrence patterns. In the later analysis, no new phenotypic data were used to find candidate immune exposures; instead, reliance was placed on TCR beta sequences and their occurrence across donors. In an earlier analysis of about 590 of the donors, high-throughput TCR beta sequencing was used to judge whether each TCR beta V gene segment behaved as functional or pseudogenic. Donor age, sex, ethnicity and CMV serostatus were collected together with the repertoire data. In a later genetic analysis, genome-wide SNP genotypes for about 65% of the 666 donors were used, and that subset was treated as a discovery cohort. All discovery cohort repertoires had been generated using a single sequencing platform. Class I and class II HLA loci were covered by the typing at four-digit resolution. The number of donors typed differed by locus, with about 629-640 for A, B, C, DRB1 and DQB1, roughly 520 for DQA1, about 610 for DPA1, and some 440 for DPB1. Because of strong linkage in the cohort, roughly five DR-DQ haplotypes were treated as single units for association and clustering. Among about 370 genotyped donors of the cohort, an average of about 240,000 unique TCR beta nucleotide sequences was sequenced per donor, of which approximately 19% were non-productive.

General study outcomes and caveats: In a later genetic analysis, a missense DCLRE1C variant was associated with V-gene and J-gene trimming of TCR beta chains, and the association was replicated in an independent cohort. Sequencing depth was assumed to be roughly uniform across donors in the presence/absence analyses, though that assumption may not hold. In a later analysis, TCR association rates were found to vary across HLA loci, with the most associated TCRs seen for DRB1 alleles and the fewest for HLA-C alleles. According to a later analysis, parvovirus B19, influenza, CMV and Epstein-Barr virus appeared linked to several top co-occurrence clusters. According to a later genetic analysis, donors in an Asian-associated ancestry cluster had fewer N-insertions in productive TCRs than the roughly 700-donor mean. Cytomegalovirus status was reported to be diagnosed by the classifier with high specificity and sensitivity in both the original and validation cohorts. Because HLA typing was unavailable for some donors at each locus, only the typed subset was used in association tests. According to the authors, the approach could potentially be generalized to other disease states and immunological phenotypes. In this cohort, only TCR beta chains were sequenced, and detectable features were limited by the absence of alpha or paired-chain data. When HLA alleles, especially DR and DQ, strongly co-occurred, TCR associations were difficult to assign to individual alleles. Compared with equally common non-associated chains, HLA-associated TCR beta chains in a later analysis were more clonally expanded and had lower generation probabilities. Linkage disequilibrium might explain the correlated functional status among segregating V segments, but an unknown experimental factor could not be ruled out. A later analysis found that most CMV-associated TCR beta chains appeared HLA-restricted, with HLA associations seemingly driven largely by CMV exposure. In a later analysis, some 17,000 TCR beta sequences were associated with specific HLA alleles at a false discovery rate of 0.05. The study gave a list of over 150 TCR beta chains associated with cytomegalovirus. In vitro tests confirmed that a few of the cytomegalovirus-associated TCR beta chains recognize cytomegalovirus antigens. The 87-base-pair reads could not distinguish some IMGT-functional V segments, including TRBV6-2 and TRBV6-3, so those segments were excluded. Immune exposure information for the cohort was limited to CMV serostatus. A cluster of highly shared sequence variants was judged likely to be a technical artifact of the sequencing pipeline. A further reported finding was that TCR beta sequences accurately predicted the HLA-A and HLA-B alleles for most subjects in the first cohort. About 17 rarely observed V segments, including chromosome 9 orphons, were excluded from the earlier analysis of approximately 600 of the donors because counts were too low. Across donors, most TCR sequences were observed very rarely, whereas some public TCRs were present in many individuals. In an earlier analysis of about 600 of the donors, most TCR beta V segments appeared in productive rearrangements about 90% or about 30% of the time, broadly matching IMGT annotations.

Note on this clone: Its antigen is unknown. Qualities for individual bases were not recorded, and no much larger clone is one base off.

From a lookup of the germline V gene, CDR1 and CDR2 are SGHTA and FQGNSA. The CDR3 holds 14 amino acids from the cysteine to the phenylalanine. Just CDR3 DNA is preserved here, 42 bases in frame from base 1. The junction shows trimming of 5 bases on V and 4 bases on J, plus 15 bases between the germline ends. Libraries were made using the immunoSEQ multiplex PCR assay. For the multiplex PCR, a mixture combining 60 forward primers for TCR Vbeta segments and 13 reverse primers for TCR Jbeta segments was used. Amplification of the CDR3 region of rearranged TCR beta genes was performed with a multiplex PCR assay on genomic DNA. The amplified TCR beta libraries were sequenced on the Illumina HiSeq System as 87-base-pair reads. The authors' analysis ran thus. A later analysis tallied roughly 76 million unique TCR beta chains across the 600 to 700 repertoires, and some 10 million of those chains were shared by two or more donors. Raw reads were error-corrected and collapsed into unique sequences by a nearest-neighbor algorithm in which closely related sequences were merged to remove PCR and sequencing errors. Alignment of CDR3 sequences to IMGT reference sequences was used to assign V, D and J gene segments. For a sequence to be retained, a match of at least six nucleotides was required to both a V gene segment and a J gene segment. Rearrangements were called productive when the CDR3 lacked stop codons and stayed in frame with V and J; all others were non-productive. CDR3 was defined according to IMGT convention as the region running from the second conserved V-encoded cysteine to the conserved J-encoded phenylalanine. The earlier analysis of about 500 of the donors excluded sequences that lacked an unambiguous match to a single V gene segment. An earlier analysis of 500 to 600 of the donors classified V segments as functional when productive rearrangements were above 56.7% and as segregating when the standard deviation between donors was above 5%. A statistical classification framework was built for diagnosing cytomegalovirus status from the catalog of TCR beta chain sequences. A later analysis assigned V and J genes by comparing TCR nucleotide sequences with IMGT/GENE-DB human TR gene sequences. A later analysis assigned CDR3 sequences and most-parsimonious VDJ recombination scenarios with the TCRdist pipeline. A later analysis defined each TCR beta chain by its CDR3 amino acid sequence plus V-gene family, and excluded reads lacking a unique V-gene family. A later analysis removed several hundred highly shared, low-generation-probability nucleotide sequences to deal with suspected cross-contamination and a sequencing artifact. For each public chain, a later analysis derived a clonal expansion index from normalized ranks of inferred template counts within each repertoire. Generation probabilities in a later analysis came from a VDJ recombination model fitted to out-of-frame rearrangements, and those results were checked against IGoR. A later analysis scored TCR-TCR, TCR-HLA and TCR-CMV co-occurrence with hypergeometric tests, applying a repertoire-size bias correction to TCR pairs. False discovery rates were estimated in a later analysis by permuting HLA or CMV assignments 20 times. In a later analysis, co-occurring TCRs were grouped using DBSCAN, with TCRdist sequence similarity added in when clustering inside HLA-allele-positive subsets. For co-occurrence clustering, repertoires with fewer than 30,000 or more than 120,000 public chains were excluded, along with five or six repertoires with anomalous nucleotide sharing. The clones in this table, taken by TCRdb from immuneACCESS, are in-frame only. Not every clone is retained; where verified, under half of the shortfall comes from an unresolved V gene, and the cause of the rest is unknown. The D gene and trimming were derived from the DNA, and the V and J assignments and clone size from that table. This sample gives roughly 150,000 clones in total; about 75% of them show up just once. The biggest ten clones account for approximately 2.3% of the sample.

The cohort consisted of fewer than 700 healthy bone marrow donors. At the time of sampling, all cohort members were nominally healthy, though unrecorded immune exposures were likely present. The donor was CMV seronegative and was included in the group of a few hundred seronegative cohort members. Every donor gave a peripheral blood sample, and the peripheral blood mononuclear cells from that sample were used for TCR beta sequencing. Genomic DNA was extracted from the blood cell samples with the Qiagen DNeasy Blood Extraction Kit. The sequence came from a female donor in good health and CMV-seronegative. This receptor chain uses TRBV7-2 and TRBJ2-7; a tentative D call is TRBD1 (8 bases match). The sequencing input was PBMCs. The base sequence is TGTGCCAGCAGCGTTGGACAGGGACTATACGAGCAGTACTTC. This encodes CASSVGQGLYEQYF.